These T cell receptor beta chains were read from a single sample in a study of CD8+ T cells in alopecia areata. Profiling relied on immunoSEQ multiplex PCR, and the TCRdb table lists in-frame clones only, not all of them. The table lists nearly 110,000 clones, roughly 84% of them singletons, with 20% to 25% in the top ten. The material was CD8+ T cells sorted from blood, obtained at week 24, from a patient treated with tofacitinib. Receptors originate from a human donor with alopecia areata. The conserved cysteine and the conserved F or W are not part of the CDR3 here.

V: TRBV15; J: TRBJ1-2; CDR3: ATSRDREGYT
V: TRBV5-6; J: TRBJ2-1; CDR3: ASSGGAGDEQF
V: TRBV7-9; J: TRBJ2-7; CDR3: ASSRTGDHYEQY
V: TRBV7-9; J: TRBJ2-5; CDR3: ASSSAQLQETQY
V: TRBV10-2; J: TRBJ2-3; CDR3: ASSEPAAGDTQY
V: TRBV28; J: TRBJ2-2; CDR3: ASSLRGTAGELF
V: TRBV6-6; J: TRBJ2-2; CDR3: ASSPSGELF
V: TRBV6-5; J: TRBJ2-5; CDR3: ASSSSGETQY
V: TRBV15; J: TRBJ2-7; CDR3: ATSRERLAGALSSYEQY
V: TRBV29-1; J: TRBJ2-7; CDR3: SVGQDYEQY
V: TRBV29-1; J: TRBJ2-7; CDR3: SALQGLTYEQY
V: TRBV6-1; J: TRBJ1-1; CDR3: ASSEGTTGTEAF